The next 26 T cell receptor beta chains were all read from a single sample in a study of cytomegalovirus exposure and HLA in healthy donors. 13 Jbeta primers and 60 Vbeta primers were used for the PCR. Profiling relied on immunoSEQ multiplex PCR, and the TCRdb table lists in-frame clones only, not all of them. Counted here are some 200,000 clones, around 80% occurring once; the ten biggest clones make up roughly 0.7%. Input material: PBMCs. The origin of the receptors is a boy aged 2 to 10 in good health and CMV-seronegative.

The chain links TRBV2 to TRBJ2-1; D is unclear. This CDR3 region has 11 residues. The ends were cut back, 10 bases at V and 4 bases at J, with 8 bases in the middle. Germline CDR1 reads SNHLY; CDR2 reads FYNNEI. The CDR3 reads CATSPYNEQFF. DNA of the CDR3: TGTGCCACCAGCCCTTACAATGAGCAGTTCTTC.

This chain uses TRBV7-2 with TRBJ1-5; D gene uncertain. CDR1 is SGHTA, CDR2 FQGNSA, per germline. The CDR3 loop spans 8 amino acids. The CDR3 loop reads CRSQPQHF. In DNA form, the CDR3 reads TGTCGTAGTCAGCCCCAGCATTTT. Variable domain in full (rest from reference TRBV7-2 and TRBJ1-5): GAGVSQSPSNKVTEKGKDVELRCDPISGHTALYWYRQSLGQGLEFLIYFQGNSAPDKSGLPSDRFSAERTGGSVSTLTIQRTQQEDSAVYLCRSQPQHFGDGTRLSIL.

This sequence joins TRBV10-3 and TRBJ2-3; 14 bases fit TRBD2. The CDR3 is 17 residues long. From germline, CDR1 is ENHRY and CDR2 SYGVKD. Germline trimming cut 9 bases from V and 4 bases from J; bases unmatched to any gene: 12. The CDR3 DNA follows: TGTGCCATTCGGACTAGCGGGGGGTTAAAGGGGGCAGATACGCAGTATTTT. Encoded protein: CAIRTSGGLKGADTQYF.

The chain is built from TRBV27 and TRBJ2-3; possible D gene TRBD2, 6 bases. CDR1 is MNHEY, CDR2 SMNVEV, per germline (reference sequence). V dropped 1 base and J dropped 5 bases, with 16 bases sitting between them. This CDR3 contains 16 residues. Here the CDR3 DNA reads TGTGCCAGCAGTTTATTGCCAGGAGGGTATGGAGATACGCAGTATTTT. Residues: CASSLLPGGYGDTQYF.

Written as DNA, the CDR3 is TGTGCCAGCAGCTTAATTCCGGGCAATGAGCAGTTCTTC. Residues: CASSLIPGNEQFF. The chain recombines TRBV13 with TRBJ2-1; D unclear. The germline gives CDR1 PRHDT, CDR2 FYEKMQ (reference sequence). The CDR3 spans 13 residues. V was trimmed by 2 bases and J by 6 bases, leaving 8 bases between them.

A remark on this clone: The same CDR3 is also encoded by other DNA sequences in this sample. The V gene is TRBV6-1, the J gene TRBJ2-7; D gene uncertain. V gave up 3 bases and J gave up 4 bases, with 16 bases separating them. This CDR3 comprises 15 residues. Germline CDR1 reads MNHNS; CDR2 reads SASEGT. CDR3 nucleotide sequence: TGTGCCAGCAGTGATGGCGGCTCTTCTATTTACGAGCAGTACTTC. It is translated as CASSDGGSSIYEQYF.

This clone turned up a few times. The gene calls are TRBV5-1 and TRBJ1-4, with TRBD1 identical over 10 bases. The CDR3 sequence is 13 residues long. In germline, CDR1 is SGHRS, CDR2 YFSETQ. With V trimmed by 8 bases and J by 6 bases, 4 bases remained unmatched. The CDR3 sequence is CASRQGADEKLFF. CDR3 sequence (DNA): TGCGCCAGTCGACAGGGGGCTGATGAAAAACTGTTTTTT. Full variable domain (remainder filled in from reference TRBV5-1 and TRBJ1-4): KAGVTQTPRYLIKTRGQQVTLSCSPISGHRSVSWYQQTPGQGLQFLFEYFSETQRNKGNFPGRFSGRQFSNSRSEMNVSTLELGDSALYLCASRQGADEKLFFGSGTQLSVL.

The V gene is TRBV7-9, the J gene TRBJ2-2, with D possibly matching TRBD2 (7 bases). The CDR3 covers 16 residues. Deletions cut 5 bases from V and 7 bases from J, with 20 bases between. The germline V gene has CDR1 SEHNR and CDR2 FQNEAQ (reference sequence). The CDR3 nucleotides are TGTGCCAGCAGCAACCCGTGGGGGGGCCTTTACGGGGAGCTGTTTTTT. It yields the protein CASSNPWGGLYGELFF.

This sequence joins TRBV30 and TRBJ1-3; D is uncertain. CDR3 length: 14 residues. Trimming took off 3 bases at V and 0 bases at J, with 9 bases between the two ends. CDR1 is GTSNPN and CDR2 is SVGIG in the germline V gene (reference sequence). The CDR3 region is CAWSNGGSGNTIYF. The CDR3 DNA follows: TGTGCCTGGAGCAACGGAGGCTCTGGAAACACCATATATTTT.

The chain is built from TRBV7-8 and TRBJ2-3; D ambiguous. Germline loops: CDR1 SGHVS, CDR2 FQNEAQ. V was pared by 1 base and J by 0 bases, with 17 bases between. The CDR3 is made up of 18 amino acids. The chain's CDR3 is CASSLDGLTVASTDTQYF. CDR3 nucleotides: TGTGCCAGCAGCTTAGATGGTCTTACGGTCGCTAGCACAGATACGCAGTATTTT.

The V and J genes are TRBV5-4 and TRBJ2-1; TRBD2 matches 12 bases. There are 18 residues in the CDR3. Germline assignment: CDR1 SGHNT and CDR2 YYREEE (reference sequence). Unmatched junction bases numbered 21, after V lost 8 bases and J lost 9 bases. CDR3 coding DNA: TGTGCCAGTAACCAACAAAGGCCCGGACTAGCGGGATTAGTTGAGCAGTTCTTC. Translated: CASNQQRPGLAGLVEQFF.

The CDR3, as DNA: TGTGCCAGCAGTAACACGGGACTAGCGGGAGTGGCGCAAGAGACCCAGTACTTC. Residues: CASSNTGLAGVAQETQYF. The rearrangement joins TRBV27 to TRBJ2-5; 14 bases agree with TRBD2. Germline CDR1 is MNHEY and CDR2 is SMNVEV (reference sequence). This CDR3 has 18 residues. Unmatched junction bases numbered 10, after V lost 5 bases and J lost 2 bases.

V and J are TRBV5-1 and TRBJ2-1; 14 nucleotides agree with TRBD2. The CDR3 is 18 amino acids. V gave up 4 bases and J gave up 4 bases; unmatched junction bases: 10. Germline V gene lookup returns CDR1 SGHRS and CDR2 YFSETQ. The CDR3 nucleotides read TGCGCCAGCAGCCTGACTAGCGGGGGGGGAACCCTTTACAATGAGCAGTTCTTC. It specifies CASSLTSGGGTLYNEQFF.

The V and J genes are TRBV19 and TRBJ2-1, with a possible D match to TRBD2 (6 bases). The CDR3 extends over 14 amino acids. Germline V gives CDR1 LNHDA, CDR2 SQIVND (reference sequence). Deletions cut 4 bases from V and 3 bases from J, with 10 bases between. The CDR3 is CASSSGTLYNEQFF. The CDR3 DNA reads TGTGCCAGTAGTAGCGGGACGCTCTACAATGAGCAGTTCTTC.

The chain combines TRBV9 with TRBJ1-2; D gene uncertain. The CDR3 covers 16 residues. V was trimmed by 0 bases and J by 1 base, leaving 13 bases between them. The germline gives CDR1 SGDLS, CDR2 YYNGEE. DNA for the CDR3: TGTGCCAGCAGCGTAGATTATATGGCGGGTAACTATGGCTACACCTTC. Translated: CASSVDYMAGNYGYTF.

The chain has TRBV19 and TRBJ2-7, with 8 bases matching TRBD1. Losses at the gene ends were 3 bases for V and 7 bases for J; bases not matched to a gene: 11. The length of the CDR3 is 15 residues. Germline V gene data show CDR1 as LNHDA and CDR2 as SQIVND (reference sequence). The CDR3 loop is CASSITVGRGREQYF. The CDR3, as DNA: TGTGCCAGTAGTATTACGGTCGGCAGGGGGCGAGAGCAGTACTTC.

V gene TRBV9 combines with J gene TRBJ2-4; D is ambiguous. Germline V gene data show CDR1 as SGDLS and CDR2 as YYNGEE. This CDR3 has 14 amino acids. V was cut by 3 bases and J by 0 bases, with 7 bases left in between. CDR3 in DNA: TGTGCCAGCAGCGCAGGTTTAGCCAAAAACATTCAGTACTTC. Amino acid sequence: CASSAGLAKNIQYF.

CDR3 sequence reads: CASSERDSYNNEQFF. The CDR3 region has the DNA TGTGCCAGCAGTGAACGGGACTCCTACAACAATGAGCAGTTCTTC. The gene calls are TRBV6-1 and TRBJ2-1, with D possibly matching TRBD2 (6 bases). This CDR3 has 15 amino acids. V was pared by 2 bases and J by 5 bases, with 13 bases between. Germline V gene sequence: CDR1 MNHNS, CDR2 SASEGT.

The V gene is TRBV6-5, the J gene TRBJ1-1; the match to TRBD1 covers 9 bases. The CDR3 loop spans 12 amino acids. V trimming: 5 bases; J trimming: 12 bases; junction bases outside the gene matches: 7. Germline V gives CDR1 MNHEY, CDR2 SVGAGI. The CDR3 nucleotides are TGTGCCAGCAGTGCGACAGGGGGATATTCTTTCTTT. Residues: CASSATGGYSFF.

This clone was picked up one time. The chain couples TRBV4-2 to TRBJ2-2; TRBD2 matches at 9 bases. The CDR3 length is 18 residues. J was trimmed by 7 bases and V by 0 bases; bases with no gene match: 12. CDR1 is LGHNA, CDR2 YNFKEQ, per germline. The CDR3 DNA is TGTGCCAGCAGCCAAGATCTTTTCCCTAGCGGGATGGGCGGGGAGCTGTTTTTT. Translating gives CASSQDLFPSGMGGELFF.

This clone was detected only a few times. The chain links TRBV29-1 to TRBJ1-2, with TRBD1 matching over 7 bases. Germline V gives CDR1 SQVTM, CDR2 ANQGSEA. V trimming: 4 bases; J trimming: 3 bases; junction bases outside the gene matches: 2. The CDR3 is 12 amino acids. CDR3 coding DNA: TGCAGCGTTGGGGGGACAGACTATGGCTACACCTTC. It translates to CSVGGTDYGYTF.

The V and J genes are TRBV7-2 and TRBJ1-1; the D gene is possibly TRBD1 (6 bases). Trimming removed 5 bases at V and 7 bases at J, with 8 bases between. There are 11 residues in the CDR3. CDR1 and CDR2 from the germline V gene are SGHTA and FQGNSA. Here the CDR3 reads CASSGGLEAFF. The CDR3 coding sequence is TGTGCCAGCAGCGGGGGCCTTGAAGCTTTCTTT.

The rearrangement links TRBV6-5 to TRBJ2-3; possibly TRBD2 for D (5 bases). The CDR3 contains 14 residues. The V end lost 7 bases, the J end lost 7 bases, and 18 bases lay between the germline ends. The germline V gene has CDR1 MNHEY and CDR2 SVGAGI. The CDR3 loop reads CASTPLDGEHTQYF. CDR3 DNA: TGTGCCAGCACCCCGTTGGACGGGGAACATACGCAGTATTTT.

The V gene is TRBV7-6, the J gene TRBJ2-1; TRBD2 aligns across 9 bases. The CDR3 spans 16 residues. Trimming took 0 bases from V and 3 from J; bases not matched to a gene: 3. CDR1 SGHVS and CDR2 FNYEAQ come from the germline V gene. CDR3 DNA: TGTGCCAGCAGCTTAGCTAGCGGGAGTTACTACAATGAGCAGTTCTTC. This encodes CASSLASGSYYNEQFF.

This clone was detected only once. The chain uses TRBV14 and TRBJ2-1, with D maybe TRBD1 (6 bases). The germline V and J ends were trimmed by 4 bases and 5 bases, with 21 bases remaining between them. The length of the CDR3 is 17 residues. The germline V gene has CDR1 SGHDN and CDR2 FVKESK. Here the CDR3 DNA reads TGTGCCAGCAGCCCAATTATTATGACAGGTAGGAACAATGAGCAGTTCTTC. It encodes CASSPIIMTGRNNEQFF.

The chain recombines TRBV5-5 with TRBJ2-2, with 9 nucleotides matching TRBD1. Germline V gene lookup returns CDR1 SGHKS and CDR2 YYEKEE (reference sequence). The CDR3 has 17 residues. With 0 bases clipped from V and 7 bases from J, the junction kept 10 bases outside the gene matches. CDR3 residues: CASSLVTGGLIDGELFF. The CDR3 nucleotides are TGTGCCAGCAGCTTGGTTACAGGGGGCCTAATTGACGGGGAGCTGTTTTTT. The variable domain in full, completed from reference TRBV5-5 and TRBJ2-2, reads DAGVTQSPTHLIKTRGQQVTLRCSPISGHKSVSWYQQVLGQGPQFIFQYYEKEERGRGNFPDRFSARQFPNYSSELNVNALLLGDSALYLCASSLVTGGLIDGELFFGEGSRLTVL.